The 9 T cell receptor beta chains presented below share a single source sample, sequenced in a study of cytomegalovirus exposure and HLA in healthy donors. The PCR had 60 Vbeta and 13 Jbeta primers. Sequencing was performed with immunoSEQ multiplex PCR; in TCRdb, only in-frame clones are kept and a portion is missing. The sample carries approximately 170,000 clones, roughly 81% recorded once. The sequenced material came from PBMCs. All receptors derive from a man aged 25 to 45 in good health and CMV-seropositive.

The CDR3 sequence is CASSYRDSGEAFF. CDR3 sequence (DNA): TGTGCCAGCAGTTACCGGGACAGCGGGGAAGCTTTCTTT. The rearrangement links TRBV6-5 to TRBJ1-1; TRBD1 matches at 7 bases. Germline V lookup: CDR1 MNHEY, CDR2 SVGAGI. The length of the CDR3 is 13 residues. The V and J ends lost 2 bases and 8 bases, in that order; junction bases with no gene match: 5.

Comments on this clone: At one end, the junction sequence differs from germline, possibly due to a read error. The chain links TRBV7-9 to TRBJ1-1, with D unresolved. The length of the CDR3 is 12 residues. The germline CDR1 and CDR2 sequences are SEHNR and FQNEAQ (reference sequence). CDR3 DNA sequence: TGTTCCAGCAGCGCACAGAACACTGAAGCTTTCTTT. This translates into CSSSAQNTEAFF.

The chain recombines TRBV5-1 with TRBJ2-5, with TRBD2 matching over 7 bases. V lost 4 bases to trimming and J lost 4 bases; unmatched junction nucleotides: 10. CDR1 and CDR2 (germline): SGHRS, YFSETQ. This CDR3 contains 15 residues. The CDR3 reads CASSLDGWEGETQYF. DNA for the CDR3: TGCGCCAGCAGCCTCGATGGGTGGGAGGGAGAGACCCAGTACTTC.

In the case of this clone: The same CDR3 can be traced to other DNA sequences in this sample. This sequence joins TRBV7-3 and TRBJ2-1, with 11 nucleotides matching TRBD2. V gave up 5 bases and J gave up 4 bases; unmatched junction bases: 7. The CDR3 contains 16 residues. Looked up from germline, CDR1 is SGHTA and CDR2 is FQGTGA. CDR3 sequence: CASSTRLAGTYNEQFF. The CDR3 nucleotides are TGTGCCAGCAGCACCAGACTAGCGGGGACTTACAATGAGCAGTTCTTC.

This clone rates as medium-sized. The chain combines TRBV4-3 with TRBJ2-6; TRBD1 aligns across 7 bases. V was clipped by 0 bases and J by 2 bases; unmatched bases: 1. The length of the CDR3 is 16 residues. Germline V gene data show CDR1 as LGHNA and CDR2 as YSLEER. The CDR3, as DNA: TGCGCCAGCAGCCAAGATCAGGGGGCTGGGGCCAACGTCCTGACTTTC. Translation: CASSQDQGAGANVLTF.

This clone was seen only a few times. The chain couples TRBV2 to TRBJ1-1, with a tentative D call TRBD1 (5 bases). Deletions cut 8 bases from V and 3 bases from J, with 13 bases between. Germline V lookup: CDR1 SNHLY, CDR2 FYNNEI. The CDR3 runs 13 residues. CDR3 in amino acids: CASGREGYTEAFF. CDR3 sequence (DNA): TGTGCCAGCGGGAGGGAGGGGTACACTGAAGCTTTCTTT.

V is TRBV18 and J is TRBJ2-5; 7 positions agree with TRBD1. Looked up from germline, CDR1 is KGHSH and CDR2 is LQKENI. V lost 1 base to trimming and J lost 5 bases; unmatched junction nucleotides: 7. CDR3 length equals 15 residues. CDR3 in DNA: TGTGCCAGCTCACCACAAGAGGGGGCTAGGGAGACCCAGTACTTC. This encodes CASSPQEGARETQYF.

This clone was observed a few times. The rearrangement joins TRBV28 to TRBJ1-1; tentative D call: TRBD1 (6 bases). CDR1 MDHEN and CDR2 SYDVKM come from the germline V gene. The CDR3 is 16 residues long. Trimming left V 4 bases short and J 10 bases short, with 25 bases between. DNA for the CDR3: TGTGCCAGCAGTTCGACCGGACAGCACCGAACACTGACAGCTTTCTTT. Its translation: CASSSTGQHRTLTAFF.

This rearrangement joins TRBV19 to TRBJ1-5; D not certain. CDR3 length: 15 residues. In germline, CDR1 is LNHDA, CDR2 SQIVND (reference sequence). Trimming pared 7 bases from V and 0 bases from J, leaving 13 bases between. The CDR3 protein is CASTPAAYSNQPQHF. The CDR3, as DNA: TGTGCCAGTACACCCGCCGCGTATAGCAATCAGCCCCAGCATTTT. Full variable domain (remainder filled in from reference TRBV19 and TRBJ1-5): DGGITQSPKYLFRKEGQNVTLSCEQNLNHDAMYWYRQDPGQGLRLIYYSQIVNDFQKGDIAEGYSVSREKKESFPLTVTSAQKNPTAFYLCASTPAAYSNQPQHFGDGTRLSIL.